The rows below give T cell receptor beta chains drawn from one sample of a study of radiotherapy plus CTLA-4 blockade in lung cancer. Measured with immunoSEQ multiplex PCR; TCRdb has only the in-frame clones, and not every one. The sample lists tens of thousands of clones; 83% were seen once. Material: peripheral blood, obtained from a patient treated with radiotherapy plus ipilimumab. The receptors derive from a human donor with non-small cell lung cancer who had stable disease on radiotherapy plus ipilimumab. Both conserved end residues are part of each CDR3. Fields, in order: V gene, clone size, J gene, D gene, CDR3 protein, CDR3 DNA. The D gene is left open where the match is weak. Size values are once, few and many counts, or a class for expanded clones, and some rows have none.

V gene: TRBV4-2; clone size: .; J gene: TRBJ2-2; D gene: TRBD2; CDR3 protein: CASSQSSGRPGELFF; CDR3 DNA: TGTGCCAGCAGCCAAAGTAGCGGGAGGCCGGGGGAGCTGTTTTTT
V gene: TRBV4-1; clone size: .; J gene: TRBJ1-2; D gene: .; CDR3 protein: CASSQDTGAGYTF; CDR3 DNA: TGCGCCAGCAGCCAAGATACGGGGGCCGGCTACACCTTC
V gene: TRBV9; clone size: .; J gene: TRBJ2-1; D gene: TRBD1; CDR3 protein: CASSVDGTGSSEQFF; CDR3 DNA: TGTGCCAGCAGCGTAGATGGGACAGGGTCAAGTGAGCAGTTCTTC
V gene: TRBV5-6; clone size: .; J gene: TRBJ2-1; D gene: TRBD2; CDR3 protein: CASSGGTTLYNEQFF; CDR3 DNA: TGTGCCAGCAGCGGGGGGACTACCCTCTACAATGAGCAGTTCTTC
V gene: TRBV28; clone size: .; J gene: TRBJ2-2; D gene: TRBD1; CDR3 protein: CASSSRGRTGELFF; CDR3 DNA: TGTGCCAGCAGTTCGAGGGGGCGGACCGGGGAGCTGTTTTTT
V gene: TRBV5-6; clone size: .; J gene: TRBJ2-2; D gene: .; CDR3 protein: CASSLRANTGELFF; CDR3 DNA: TGTGCCAGCAGCTTGAGAGCGAACACCGGGGAGCTGTTTTTT
V gene: TRBV30; clone size: .; J gene: TRBJ2-5; D gene: TRBD2; CDR3 protein: CAWSPWLAAQETQYF; CDR3 DNA: TGTGCCTGGAGCCCGTGGCTAGCGGCCCAAGAGACCCAGTACTTC
V gene: TRBV29-1; clone size: .; J gene: TRBJ2-1; D gene: .; CDR3 protein: CSVGMGARSYNEQFF; CDR3 DNA: TGCAGCGTTGGGATGGGGGCACGGTCCTACAATGAGCAGTTCTTC
V gene: TRBV19; clone size: .; J gene: TRBJ1-5; D gene: .; CDR3 protein: CASAPSNQPQHF; CDR3 DNA: TGTGCCAGTGCCCCTAGCAATCAGCCCCAGCATTTT
V gene: TRBV7-6; clone size: few; J gene: TRBJ1-6; D gene: TRBD1; CDR3 protein: CASSSGQGVNSPLHF; CDR3 DNA: TGTGCCAGCAGCTCCGGACAGGGAGTTAATTCACCCCTCCACTTT
V gene: TRBV27; clone size: .; J gene: TRBJ2-3; D gene: .; CDR3 protein: CASSLGLITDTQYF; CDR3 DNA: TGTGCCAGCAGTTTGGGACTTATCACAGATACGCAGTATTTT
V gene: TRBV11-3; clone size: .; J gene: TRBJ2-1; D gene: .; CDR3 protein: CASSLERGEQFF; CDR3 DNA: TGTGCCAGCAGCTTAGAACGGGGTGAGCAGTTCTTC
V gene: TRBV28; clone size: .; J gene: TRBJ1-1; D gene: TRBD1; CDR3 protein: CASSFWTGVEAFF; CDR3 DNA: TGTGCCAGCAGTTTTTGGACAGGCGTCGAAGCTTTCTTT
V gene: TRBV25-1; clone size: .; J gene: TRBJ1-4; D gene: TRBD1; CDR3 protein: CASSGTGTAVVF; CDR3 DNA: TGTGCCAGCAGTGGCACCGGGACAGCCGTAGTTTTT
V gene: TRBV14; clone size: .; J gene: TRBJ2-5; D gene: TRBD1; CDR3 protein: CASARDRGIQETQYF; CDR3 DNA: TGTGCCAGCGCACGGGACAGGGGGATCCAAGAGACCCAGTACTTC
V gene: TRBV6-5; clone size: .; J gene: TRBJ1-3; D gene: .; CDR3 protein: CASSSAGIRNTIYF; CDR3 DNA: TGTGCCAGCAGTTCGGCAGGGATTCGAAACACCATATATTTT
V gene: TRBV7-9; clone size: .; J gene: TRBJ2-1; D gene: .; CDR3 protein: CASSLLFF; CDR3 DNA: TGTGCCAGCAGCTTACTGTTCTTC
V gene: TRBV10-3; clone size: few; J gene: TRBJ2-7; D gene: .; CDR3 protein: CAIRAQTPLEQYF; CDR3 DNA: TGTGCCATCCGAGCACAGACCCCCTTGGAGCAGTACTTC
V gene: TRBV19; clone size: .; J gene: TRBJ2-1; D gene: .; CDR3 protein: CASGVGTGNEQFF; CDR3 DNA: TGTGCCAGTGGAGTTGGGACCGGCAATGAGCAGTTCTTC
V gene: TRBV6-5; clone size: .; J gene: TRBJ1-6; D gene: .; CDR3 protein: CAISDNYNSPLHF; CDR3 DNA: TGTGCCATTTCGGACAATTATAATTCACCCCTCCACTTT
V gene: TRBV7-2; clone size: .; J gene: TRBJ2-7; D gene: .; CDR3 protein: CASSPNTGPVSYEQYF; CDR3 DNA: TGTGCCAGCAGCCCCAACACAGGTCCCGTCTCCTACGAGCAGTACTTC
V gene: TRBV28; clone size: few; J gene: TRBJ1-5; D gene: .; CDR3 protein: CASSLGGVQPQHF; CDR3 DNA: TGTGCCAGCAGTTTGGGGGGGGTTCAGCCCCAGCATTTT
V gene: TRBV9; clone size: once; J gene: TRBJ1-3; D gene: .; CDR3 protein: CASSVEPLGNTIYF; CDR3 DNA: TGTGCCAGCAGCGTAGAACCCCTTGGAAACACCATATATTTT
V gene: TRBV9; clone size: .; J gene: TRBJ2-5; D gene: TRBD2; CDR3 protein: CASSVEAGGRETQYF; CDR3 DNA: TGTGCCAGCAGCGTAGAGGCGGGAGGGAGGGAGACCCAGTACTTC
V gene: TRBV18; clone size: .; J gene: TRBJ2-7; D gene: .; CDR3 protein: CASSPSQGSSYEQYF; CDR3 DNA: TGTGCCAGCTCACCAAGTCAAGGGAGCTCCTACGAGCAGTACTTC
V gene: TRBV28; clone size: .; J gene: TRBJ1-4; D gene: TRBD1; CDR3 protein: CASSTPGQANEKLFF; CDR3 DNA: TGTGCCAGCAGTACCCCGGGACAGGCTAATGAAAAACTGTTTTTT
V gene: TRBV19; clone size: .; J gene: TRBJ2-7; D gene: .; CDR3 protein: CASSPDSIKTYEQYF; CDR3 DNA: TGTGCCAGTAGTCCGGACAGCATAAAGACCTACGAGCAGTACTTC
V gene: TRBV6-1; clone size: .; J gene: TRBJ2-4; D gene: .; CDR3 protein: CASCRAENIQYF; CDR3 DNA: TGTGCCAGCTGCAGGGCAGAAAACATTCAGTACTTC
V gene: TRBV11-3; clone size: .; J gene: TRBJ1-1; D gene: .; CDR3 protein: CASRGPGSGTEAFF; CDR3 DNA: TGTGCCAGCAGAGGTCCCGGATCCGGGACTGAAGCTTTCTTT
V gene: TRBV18; clone size: once; J gene: TRBJ2-7; D gene: TRBD1; CDR3 protein: CASSPRDRVTEQYF; CDR3 DNA: TGTGCCAGCTCACCCAGGGACAGGGTGACCGAGCAGTACTTC
V gene: TRBV6-1; clone size: .; J gene: TRBJ1-2; D gene: .; CDR3 protein: CASSPQDGRTYGYTF; CDR3 DNA: TGTGCCAGCAGTCCCCAGGACGGAAGAACCTATGGCTACACCTTC
V gene: TRBV16; clone size: .; J gene: TRBJ2-7; D gene: TRBD1; CDR3 protein: CASSSGTVLYF; CDR3 DNA: TGTGCCAGCAGCTCCGGGACAGTGTTGTACTTC
V gene: TRBV28; clone size: .; J gene: TRBJ2-7; D gene: TRBD1; CDR3 protein: CASSPRQGEGSYEQYF; CDR3 DNA: TGTGCCAGCAGTCCCCGACAGGGCGAGGGCTCCTACGAGCAGTACTTC
V gene: TRBV6-5; clone size: .; J gene: TRBJ1-5; D gene: TRBD1; CDR3 protein: CASRRDRWVQPQHF; CDR3 DNA: TGTGCCAGCAGGAGGGACAGGTGGGTTCAGCCCCAGCATTTT
V gene: TRBV28; clone size: few; J gene: TRBJ2-7; D gene: .; CDR3 protein: CASSFREQYF; CDR3 DNA: TGTGCCAGCAGTTTCCGCGAGCAGTACTTC
V gene: TRBV2; clone size: .; J gene: TRBJ1-5; D gene: .; CDR3 protein: CASSEIYSNQPQHF; CDR3 DNA: TGTGCCAGCAGTGAAATCTATAGCAATCAGCCCCAGCATTTT
V gene: TRBV19; clone size: once; J gene: TRBJ1-1; D gene: TRBD1; CDR3 protein: CASTSTGGSNTEAFF; CDR3 DNA: TGTGCCAGTACCTCGACAGGGGGGTCGAACACTGAAGCTTTCTTT
V gene: TRBV27; clone size: .; J gene: TRBJ2-3; D gene: TRBD2; CDR3 protein: CASSFKAGGPDTQYF; CDR3 DNA: TGTGCCAGCAGTTTTAAAGCGGGAGGGCCAGATACGCAGTATTTT
V gene: TRBV6-5; clone size: .; J gene: TRBJ1-4; D gene: TRBD1; CDR3 protein: CASSGTGARGEKLFF; CDR3 DNA: TGTGCCAGCAGTGGGACAGGGGCGCGGGGAGAAAAACTGTTTTTT
V gene: TRBV7-2; clone size: .; J gene: TRBJ1-1; D gene: .; CDR3 protein: CASSLAGNSEAFF; CDR3 DNA: TGTGCCAGCAGCTTAGCGGGTAACAGCGAAGCTTTCTTT
V gene: TRBV10-2; clone size: .; J gene: TRBJ2-1; D gene: .; CDR3 protein: CASSGRGTADEQFF; CDR3 DNA: TGCGCCAGCAGTGGTCGGGGTACTGCGGATGAGCAGTTCTTC
V gene: TRBV6-1; clone size: .; J gene: TRBJ1-1; D gene: .; CDR3 protein: CASTERVLNTEAFF; CDR3 DNA: TGTGCCAGCACCGAACGGGTGCTGAACACTGAAGCTTTCTTT
V gene: TRBV28; clone size: few; J gene: TRBJ1-2; D gene: .; CDR3 protein: CASSAGYYGYTF; CDR3 DNA: TGTGCCAGCAGTGCCGGGTACTATGGCTACACCTTC
V gene: TRBV7-9; clone size: once; J gene: TRBJ2-3; D gene: .; CDR3 protein: CASSSGADTQYF; CDR3 DNA: TGTGCCAGCAGCTCGGGTGCAGATACGCAGTATTTT
V gene: TRBV28; clone size: few; J gene: TRBJ2-7; D gene: .; CDR3 protein: CASSGRGVKGEQYF; CDR3 DNA: TGTGCCAGCAGCGGCCGGGGCGTGAAGGGAGAGCAGTACTTC
V gene: TRBV7-7; clone size: .; J gene: TRBJ2-2; D gene: .; CDR3 protein: CASSLARAGELFF; CDR3 DNA: TGTGCTAGCAGCTTAGCGAGGGCCGGGGAGCTGTTTTTT
V gene: TRBV2; clone size: .; J gene: TRBJ1-5; D gene: .; CDR3 protein: CASSDQGNQPQHF; CDR3 DNA: TGTGCCAGCAGTGACCAGGGTAATCAGCCCCAGCATTTT
V gene: TRBV25-1; clone size: .; J gene: TRBJ2-2; D gene: .; CDR3 protein: CASSLGEDAGELFF; CDR3 DNA: TGTGCCAGCAGCTTGGGGGAAGATGCCGGGGAGCTGTTTTTT
V gene: TRBV28; clone size: .; J gene: TRBJ2-4; D gene: .; CDR3 protein: CASSSPKGQRKNIQYF; CDR3 DNA: TGTGCCAGCAGTTCCCCCAAAGGACAGCGCAAAAACATTCAGTACTTC